This T cell receptor (beta chain) was recorded in a study of cytomegalovirus exposure and HLA in healthy donors. Study as a whole: Approximately 200 million T cells yielded around 120 million unique TCR beta sequences in earlier analysis.

Vbeta (60) and Jbeta (13) primers were used in the PCR. Method: immunoSEQ multiplex PCR; TCRdb's copy keeps in-frame clones and lacks some. The sample yields under 90,000 clones, over 70% seen once. The CDR3 is made up of 13 amino acids. V was trimmed by 5 bases and J by 0 bases, leaving 6 bases between them. CDR1 and CDR2 from the germline V gene are SGHRS and YFSETQ. Sequencing was carried out using PBMCs. The sequence was collected from a woman in her 40s in good health and CMV-seronegative. The rearrangement joins TRBV5-1 to TRBJ1-3; D gene uncertain. The CDR3 region is CASSLGSGNTIYF. CDR3 sequence (DNA): TGCGCCAGCAGTCTCGGCTCTGGAAACACCATATATTTT.